This TCR beta chain was found in a study of blood T cell repertoires in COVID-19. Across the whole study: Some COVID-19 samples were acute and others convalescent; all came from the United States, Italy and Spain. Sample material is recorded as cDNA or gDNA derived from T cells, B-cell-depleted T cells, or PBMCs.

As handled by the study authors: It was from reference gene primer amplification that nucleated cell counts were estimated. The assay was immunoSEQ multiplex PCR, and TCRdb's table has in-frame clones only and misses some. The V and J calls and clone size come from that table; D and trimming were worked out from the DNA. The profile shows 350,000 or so clones, roughly 87% of them singletons. In assigning cohorts, the study relied on participant-reported clinical history. CDR1 and CDR2 (germline): KGHSY, FQNENV. V gave up 0 bases and J gave up 2 bases, with 16 bases separating them. The CDR3 covers 17 residues.

The chain carries TRBV16 and TRBJ1-2, with a tentative D call TRBD1 (5 bases). This clonotype was obtained from a woman aged 30 to 39 who had recovered from COVID-19. Sequenced material: PBMCs or T cells enriched from blood (not recorded which). CDR3 residues: CASSQSIGAGGNYGYTF. The CDR3 nucleotides are TGTGCCAGCAGCCAATCGATCGGGGCCGGGGGAAACTATGGCTACACCTTC. Drawing the rest from reference TRBV16 and TRBJ1-2, the complete variable domain is GEEVAQTPKHLVRGEGQKAKLYCAPIKGHSYVFWYQQVLKNEFKFLISFQNENVFDETGMPKERFSAKCLPNSPCSLEIQATKLEDSAVYFCASSQSIGAGGNYGYTFGSGTRLTVV.